This T cell receptor beta chain was sequenced for a study of cytomegalovirus exposure and HLA in healthy donors. Study-wide findings and caveats: Subsequent analysis of the roughly 120 validation repertoires found a tendency for first-cohort TCR clusters to co-occur. Generally TCR sequences proved uncommon, though certain public TCRs appeared in numerous donors.

About this clone itself: No antigen is known for it.

Germline CDR1 SGHVS, CDR2 FQNEAQ. This CDR3 contains 15 residues. V lost 5 bases to trimming and J lost 5 bases; unmatched junction nucleotides: 10. Assay used: immunoSEQ multiplex PCR; TCRdb lists only in-frame clones, some missing. The sample yields fewer than 250,000 clones, more than 75% seen once. Sequenced material: PBMCs. This receptor was identified in a woman aged 18-30 years in good health and CMV-seronegative. This sequence joins TRBV7-8 and TRBJ2-5, with 8 bases matching TRBD2. Here the CDR3 reads CASSRPPGGAETQYF. The CDR3 nucleotides are TGTGCCAGCAGCCGACCGCCCGGGGGGGCGGAGACCCAGTACTTC.